The 19 T cell receptor beta chains presented below share a single source sample, sequenced in a study of shared clonotypes between healthy human individuals. The assay was immunoSEQ multiplex PCR, and TCRdb's table has in-frame clones only and misses some. The repertoire includes approximately 2.1 million clones, approximately 95% of them detected once, and 0.35% to 0.45% sits in the top ten. The specimen was naive CD4+ T cells from PBMCs. The subset: CD45RA+ positively selected. The source is a young man in good health. Some clones in this sample may be carry-over from other donors' samples.

The chain links TRBV2 to TRBJ2-7, with 8 bases fitting TRBD1. CDR1 is SNHLY and CDR2 is FYNNEI in the germline V gene. The CDR3 extends over 15 amino acids. Germline trimming cut 5 bases from V and 3 bases from J; bases unmatched to any gene: 9. The CDR3: CASSLDRGPIYEQYF. The DNA for the CDR3 is TGTGCCAGCAGTTTAGACAGGGGACCTATCTACGAGCAGTACTTC.

On this clone: This specimen includes other DNA sequences encoding the same CDR3. This chain connects TRBV7-3 to TRBJ2-7; D not resolved. This CDR3 has 13 amino acids. The V gene's germline CDR1 is SGHTA and CDR2 FQGTGA. V was trimmed by 4 bases and J by 1 base, leaving 8 bases between them. The chain's CDR3 is CASSSGPSYEQYF. CDR3 DNA sequence: TGTGCCAGCAGCTCCGGACCGTCCTACGAGCAGTACTTC.

The chain carries TRBV10-3 and TRBJ1-6; no clear D gene. This CDR3 is 14 amino acids long. CDR1 ENHRY and CDR2 SYGVKD come from the germline V gene. V gave up 3 bases and J gave up 6 bases, with 9 bases separating them. The CDR3 DNA reads as TGTGCCATCAGTGATCTCGGGATTAATTCACCCCTCCACTTT. Its protein product is CAISDLGINSPLHF.

The V gene is TRBV6-1, the J gene TRBJ2-7, with D tentatively TRBD2 (6 bases). Trimming cost V 1 base and J 6 bases, with 10 bases left between them. The CDR3 covers 13 residues. Germline CDR1 and CDR2: MNHNS and SASEGT. The CDR3: CASSEGRVSEQYF. In nucleotides, the CDR3 is TGTGCCAGCAGTGAAGGGAGGGTCTCCGAGCAGTACTTC.

The chain joins TRBV21-1 to TRBJ2-1; TRBD2 reflects the table's D call only, with no check against the DNA. TRBV21-1 is an annotated pseudogene. The CDR3 consists of 21 residues. The CDR3 here is CASSQGAGLAGVKIEYNEQFF. DNA for the CDR3: TGTGCCAGCAGCCAAGGGGCCGGACTAGCGGGAGTAAAGATAGAGTACAATGAGCAGTTCTTC.

This chain joins TRBV9 and TRBJ2-4; D remains ambiguous. V lost 4 bases to trimming and J lost 0 bases, with 11 bases between them. The CDR3 spans 15 residues. Germline CDR1 is SGDLS and CDR2 is YYNGEE. Here the CDR3 reads CASSQSNLAKNIQYF. The DNA for the CDR3 is TGTGCCAGCAGCCAGTCCAACCTAGCCAAAAACATTCAGTACTTC. The variable domain in full, completed from reference TRBV9 and TRBJ2-4, reads DSGVTQTPKHLITATGQRVTLRCSPRSGDLSVYWYQQSLDQGLQFLIQYYNGEERAKGNILERFSAQQFPDLHSELNLSSLELGDSALYFCASSQSNLAKNIQYFGAGTRLSVL.

This sequence joins TRBV28 and TRBJ1-5; 8 bases align to TRBD1. This CDR3 is built from 17 residues. From germline, CDR1 is MDHEN and CDR2 SYDVKM. CDR3 sequence: CASFAPGQVSVYQPQHF. As DNA, the CDR3 is TGTGCTTCCTTCGCCCCGGGACAGGTTTCCGTGTATCAGCCCCAGCATTTT.

The chain employs TRBV7-9 and TRBJ2-1, with TRBD2 matching 14 bases. There are 17 residues in the CDR3. V dropped 4 bases and J dropped 0; count of bases not matched to a gene: 2. Germline V CDR1 and CDR2: SEHNR, FQNEAQ (reference sequence). The CDR3 nucleotides read TGTGCCAGCAGCTCCGGGACTAGCGGGAGCTCCTACAATGAGCAGTTCTTC. Protein product: CASSSGTSGSSYNEQFF.

This clone has only a few counts. The sample carries other DNA sequences with the same CDR3. The chain couples TRBV5-5 to TRBJ1-1, with D unresolved. Looked up from germline, CDR1 is SGHKS and CDR2 is YYEKEE (reference sequence). CDR3 length equals 13 residues. The V end lost 0 bases, the J end lost 1 base, and 4 bases lay between the germline ends. This CDR3 reads CASSLGPNTEAFF. The CDR3 DNA is TGTGCCAGCAGCTTGGGCCCGAACACTGAAGCTTTCTTT.

The V and J genes are TRBV4-3 and TRBJ1-4, with unresolved D. Trimming removed 3 bases from V and 4 bases from J, with 6 bases in between. There are 13 residues in the CDR3. CDR1 is LGHNA and CDR2 is YSLEER in the germline V gene. CDR3 DNA sequence: TGCGCCAGCAGCCACCGGGTTAATGAAAAACTGTTTTTT. It translates to CASSHRVNEKLFF.

The gene calls are TRBV2 and TRBJ2-7; 7 bases align to TRBD1. V lost 7 bases and J lost 7; bases outside the gene matches: 13. Germline V gives CDR1 SNHLY, CDR2 FYNNEI. The CDR3 spans 14 residues. CDR3 DNA sequence: TGTGCCAGCACCCACAGGGGACATCTACCAGAGCAGTACTTC. Amino acid sequence: CASTHRGHLPEQYF. Full variable domain (outside the CDR3, taken from reference TRBV2 and TRBJ2-7): EPEVTQTPSHQVTQMGQEVILRCVPISNHLYFYWYRQILGQKVEFLVSFYNNEISEKSEIFDDQFSVERPDGSNFTLKIRSTKLEDSAMYFCASTHRGHLPEQYFGPGTRLTVT.

V usage is TRBV28 and J usage is TRBJ2-3; 9 bases are shared with TRBD2. Germline loops: CDR1 MDHEN, CDR2 SYDVKM. This CDR3 region has 18 residues. The J segment lost 0 bases and the V segment lost 6 bases, leaving 13 bases of the junction unmatched. Here the CDR3 reads CASSPLGASGTSTDTQYF. CDR3 nucleotide sequence: TGTGCCAGCAGCCCACTGGGGGCTAGCGGGACTAGCACAGATACGCAGTATTTT.

The genes are TRBV6-6 and TRBJ1-2; D unclear. The CDR3 loop spans 15 amino acids. In germline, CDR1 is MNHNY, CDR2 SVGAGI (reference sequence). Between the trimmed V and J ends, which lost 5 bases and 3 bases, there was a span of 16 bases. The CDR3 DNA reads TGTGCCAGCAGTCCAAGACGGTATGGGGACTATGGCTACACCTTC. Translating it yields CASSPRRYGDYGYTF.

The chain recombines TRBV5-4 with TRBJ2-7, with 7 bases identical to TRBD2. V was pared by 4 bases and J by 2 bases, with 6 bases of the junction left unmatched. This CDR3 has 14 amino acids. Germline assignment: CDR1 SGHNT and CDR2 YYREEE (reference sequence). CDR3: CASSRYGTTYEQYF. Written as DNA, the CDR3 is TGTGCCAGCAGCCGCTATGGGACTACCTACGAGCAGTACTTC.

A note on this clone: Other DNA sequences in this specimen translate into the identical CDR3. This chain connects TRBV5-1 to TRBJ1-5; 9 nucleotides align to TRBD1. The CDR3 consists of 15 residues. The germline gives CDR1 SGHRS, CDR2 YFSETQ. Trimming at V came to 0 bases and at J to 6 bases, leaving 4 bases not matched to a gene. Here the CDR3 reads CASSLEGQGFQPQHF. CDR3 in DNA: TGCGCCAGCAGCTTGGAGGGACAGGGTTTTCAGCCCCAGCATTTT. The entire variable domain, with the rest obtained from reference TRBV5-1 and TRBJ1-5, is as follows: KAGVTQTPRYLIKTRGQQVTLSCSPISGHRSVSWYQQTPGQGLQFLFEYFSETQRNKGNFPGRFSGRQFSNSRSEMNVSTLELGDSALYLCASSLEGQGFQPQHFGDGTRLSIL.

V usage is TRBV28 and J usage is TRBJ1-1, with D unclear. Trimming cost V 6 bases and J 11 bases, with 16 bases left between them. Germline V gene lookup returns CDR1 MDHEN and CDR2 SYDVKM. This CDR3 contains 12 residues. The CDR3 DNA follows: TGTGCCAGCAGCCAAAAATGGCGAATGGCTTTCTTT. Its translation is CASSQKWRMAFF. Combining the CDR3 with reference TRBV28 and TRBJ1-1 gives the whole variable domain DVKVTQSSRYLVKRTGEKVFLECVQDMDHENMFWYRQDPGLGLRLIYFSYDVKMKEKGDIPEGYSVSREKKERFSLILESASTNQTSMYLCASSQKWRMAFFGQGTRLTVV.

This chain uses TRBV6-1 with TRBJ2-7; 12 nucleotides match TRBD1. This CDR3 region has 15 residues. The J segment lost 4 bases and the V segment lost 4 bases, leaving 5 bases of the junction unmatched. In germline, CDR1 is MNHNS, CDR2 SASEGT. CDR3 in DNA: TGTGCCAGCAGTGGCCGGGACAGGGGGCTTTACGAGCAGTACTTC. This encodes CASSGRDRGLYEQYF.

This clone was recorded a few times. The chain combines TRBV4-1 with TRBJ1-1; no clear D gene. This CDR3 comprises 14 residues. V dropped 1 base and J dropped 2 bases, with 8 bases sitting between them. Germline assignment: CDR1 MGHRA and CDR2 YSYEKL. This CDR3 is CASSQGPLNTEAFF. Written as DNA, the CDR3 is TGCGCCAGCAGCCAAGGGCCGTTAAACACTGAAGCTTTCTTT.

J is TRBJ2-2 and V is TRBV28, with 12 nucleotides matching TRBD2. The CDR3 has 15 residues. Germline V gives CDR1 MDHEN, CDR2 SYDVKM. V lost 2 bases, J lost 6 bases, and 1 base stayed unmatched. The CDR3 spells CASSLGLAGPGELFF. The DNA of the CDR3 is TGTGCCAGCAGTTTAGGACTAGCGGGACCCGGGGAGCTGTTTTTT.